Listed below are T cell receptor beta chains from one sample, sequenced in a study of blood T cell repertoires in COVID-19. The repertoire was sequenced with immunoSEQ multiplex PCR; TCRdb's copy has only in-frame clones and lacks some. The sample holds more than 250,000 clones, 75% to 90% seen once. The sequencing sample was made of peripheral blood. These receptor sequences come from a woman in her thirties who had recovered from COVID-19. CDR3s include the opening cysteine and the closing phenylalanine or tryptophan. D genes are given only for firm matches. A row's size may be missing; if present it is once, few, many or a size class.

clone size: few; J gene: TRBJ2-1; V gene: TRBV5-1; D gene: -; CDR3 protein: CASSLASRNEQFF; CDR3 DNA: TGCGCCAGCAGCTTGGCGAGTCGAAATGAGCAGTTCTTC
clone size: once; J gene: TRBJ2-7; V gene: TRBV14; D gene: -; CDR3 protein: CASSQDWGTWQYF; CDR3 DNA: TGTGCCAGCAGCCAAGATTGGGGGACTTGGCAGTACTTC
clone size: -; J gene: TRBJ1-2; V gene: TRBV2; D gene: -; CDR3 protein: CASSDQTERGYTF; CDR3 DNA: TGTGCCAGCAGTGATCAGACAGAACGGGGCTACACCTTC
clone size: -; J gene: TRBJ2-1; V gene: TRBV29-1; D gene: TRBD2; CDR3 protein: CSAWTSGGNNEQFF; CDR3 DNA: TGCAGCGCATGGACTAGCGGGGGGAACAATGAGCAGTTCTTC
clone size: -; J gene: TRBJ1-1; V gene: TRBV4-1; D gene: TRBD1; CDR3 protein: CASSQEGYRGSWDTEAFF; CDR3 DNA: TGCGCCAGCAGCCAAGAGGGTTACAGGGGAAGCTGGGACACTGAAGCTTTCTTT
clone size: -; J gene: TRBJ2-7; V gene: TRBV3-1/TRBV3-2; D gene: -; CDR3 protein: CASSFRATYEQYF; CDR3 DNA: TGTGCCAGCAGCTTCAGGGCGACCTACGAGCAGTACTTC
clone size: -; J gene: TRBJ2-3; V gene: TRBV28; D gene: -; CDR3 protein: CASSLGAGSADTQYF; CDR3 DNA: TGTGCCAGCAGTTTAGGGGCGGGGAGCGCAGATACGCAGTATTTT
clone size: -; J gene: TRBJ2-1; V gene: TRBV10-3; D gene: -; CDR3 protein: CAISAHYNEQFF; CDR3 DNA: TGTGCCATCAGTGCCCACTACAATGAGCAGTTCTTC
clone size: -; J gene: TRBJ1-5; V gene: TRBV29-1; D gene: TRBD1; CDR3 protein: CSVRDSNNQPQHF; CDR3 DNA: TGCAGCGTCCGGGACAGCAACAATCAGCCCCAGCATTTT
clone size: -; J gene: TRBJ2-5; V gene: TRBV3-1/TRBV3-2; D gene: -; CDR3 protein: CASSSPSGETQYF; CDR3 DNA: TGTGCCAGCAGCTCCCCCTCCGGGGAGACCCAGTACTTC
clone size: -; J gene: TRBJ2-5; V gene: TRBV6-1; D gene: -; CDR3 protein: CASSEYERETQYF; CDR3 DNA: TGTGCCAGCAGTGAGTATGAGAGAGAGACCCAGTACTTC
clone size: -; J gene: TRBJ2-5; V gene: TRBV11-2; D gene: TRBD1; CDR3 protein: CASSQNRGQETQYF; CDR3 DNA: TGTGCCAGCAGCCAAAACAGGGGGCAAGAGACCCAGTACTTC
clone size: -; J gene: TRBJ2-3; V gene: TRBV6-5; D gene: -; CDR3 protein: CASSYIREGTQYF; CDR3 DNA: TGTGCCAGCAGTTACATCAGGGAAGGGACGCAGTATTTT
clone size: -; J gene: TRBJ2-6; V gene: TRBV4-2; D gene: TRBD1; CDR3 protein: CASSQVAGQGAISGANVLTF; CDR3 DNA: TGTGCCAGCAGCCAAGTCGCTGGACAGGGGGCAATCTCTGGGGCCAACGTCCTGACTTTC
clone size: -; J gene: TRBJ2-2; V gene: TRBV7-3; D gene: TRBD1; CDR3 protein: CASSSGQGRTGELFF; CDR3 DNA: TGTGCCAGCAGCTCAGGACAGGGGAGGACCGGGGAGCTGTTTTTT
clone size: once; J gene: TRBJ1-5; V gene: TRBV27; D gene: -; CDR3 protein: CASSRQVSDQPQHF; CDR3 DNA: TGTGCCAGCAGTAGGCAGGTGTCGGATCAGCCCCAGCATTTT
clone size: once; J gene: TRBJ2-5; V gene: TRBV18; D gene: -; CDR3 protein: CASSPAAGDETQYF; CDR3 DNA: TGTGCCAGCTCACCAGCGGCAGGGGACGAGACCCAGTACTTC
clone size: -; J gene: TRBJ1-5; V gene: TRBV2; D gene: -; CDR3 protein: CASAQRGPQHF; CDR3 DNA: TGTGCCAGCGCCCAAAGGGGGCCCCAGCATTTT
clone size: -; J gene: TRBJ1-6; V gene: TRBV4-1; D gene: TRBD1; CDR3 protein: CASSLGQGAGGSPLHF; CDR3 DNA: TGCGCCAGCAGCCTGGGACAGGGGGCGGGTGGTTCACCCCTCCACTTT
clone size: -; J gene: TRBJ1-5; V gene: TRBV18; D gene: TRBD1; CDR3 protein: CASSPKGTGDQPQHF; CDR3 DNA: TGTGCCAGCTCACCCAAGGGGACAGGGGATCAGCCCCAGCATTTT
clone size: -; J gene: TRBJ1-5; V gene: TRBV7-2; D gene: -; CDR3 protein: CASSLEQPTFPYHQPQHF; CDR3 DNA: TGTGCCAGCAGCTTAGAACAACCCACATTCCCGTATCATCAGCCCCAGCATTTT
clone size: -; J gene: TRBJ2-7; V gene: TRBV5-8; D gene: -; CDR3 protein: CASSSVVTASYEQYF; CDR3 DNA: TGTGCCAGCAGCTCAGTCGTTACAGCCTCCTACGAGCAGTACTTC
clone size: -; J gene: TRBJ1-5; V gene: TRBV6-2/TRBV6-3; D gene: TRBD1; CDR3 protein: CASSNRGGIQPQHF; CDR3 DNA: TGTGCCAGCAGTAACAGGGGAGGAATTCAGCCCCAGCATTTT
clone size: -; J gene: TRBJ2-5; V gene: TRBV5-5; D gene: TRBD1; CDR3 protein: CASSLWQGARQETQYF; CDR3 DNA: TGTGCCAGCAGCTTGTGGCAGGGGGCGAGGCAAGAGACCCAGTACTTC
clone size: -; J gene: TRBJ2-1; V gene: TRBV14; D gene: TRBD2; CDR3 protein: CASSQEGTSGRVPACDKFF; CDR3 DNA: TGTGCCAGCAGCCAAGAAGGGACTAGCGGGAGGGTCCCCGCGTGTGATAAGTTCTTC
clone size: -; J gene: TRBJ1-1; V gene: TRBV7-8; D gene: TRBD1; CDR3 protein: CASSVGQAGNTEAFF; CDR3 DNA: TGTGCCAGCAGCGTCGGACAGGCGGGGAACACTGAAGCTTTCTTT
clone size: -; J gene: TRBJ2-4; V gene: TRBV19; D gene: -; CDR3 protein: CASSIENSRENIQYF; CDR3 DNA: TGTGCCAGTAGTATAGAGAACTCCCGTGAAAACATTCAGTACTTC
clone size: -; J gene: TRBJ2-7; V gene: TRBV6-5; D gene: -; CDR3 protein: CASSRGLGYEQYF; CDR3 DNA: TGTGCCAGCTCTCGAGGATTGGGCTACGAGCAGTACTTC
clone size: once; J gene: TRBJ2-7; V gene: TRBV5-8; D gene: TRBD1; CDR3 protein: CASSSSGTGFYEQYF; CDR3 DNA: TGTGCCAGCAGCTCCTCCGGGACAGGGTTCTACGAGCAGTACTTC
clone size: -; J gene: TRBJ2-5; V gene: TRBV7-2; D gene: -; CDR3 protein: CASTPMGAGFETQYF; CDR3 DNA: TGTGCCAGCACCCCAATGGGGGCTGGGTTTGAGACCCAGTACTTC
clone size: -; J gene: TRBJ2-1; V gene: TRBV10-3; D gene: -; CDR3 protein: CAISESGLDEQFF; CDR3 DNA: TGTGCCATCAGTGAGTCTGGCCTGGATGAGCAGTTCTTC
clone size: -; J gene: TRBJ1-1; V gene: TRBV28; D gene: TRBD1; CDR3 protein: CASSLRQGAQTEAFF; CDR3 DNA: TGTGCCAGCAGTCTGCGCCAGGGGGCGCAGACTGAAGCTTTCTTT
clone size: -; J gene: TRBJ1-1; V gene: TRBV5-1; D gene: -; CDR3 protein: CASSPGGTEAFF; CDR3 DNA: TGCGCCAGCAGTCCTGGGGGGACTGAAGCTTTCTTT
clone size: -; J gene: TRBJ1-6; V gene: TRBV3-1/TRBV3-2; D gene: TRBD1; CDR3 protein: CASSQAGGGSPLHF; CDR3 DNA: TGTGCCAGCAGCCAAGCAGGGGGCGGGTCACCCCTCCACTTT
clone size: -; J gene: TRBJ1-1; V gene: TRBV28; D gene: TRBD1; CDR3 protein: CASSSPGGKWEAFF; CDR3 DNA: TGTGCCAGCAGTTCCCCAGGGGGTAAGTGGGAAGCTTTCTTT